Listed below are T cell receptor beta chains from one sample, sequenced in a study of shared clonotypes between healthy human individuals. Libraries were prepared by immunoSEQ multiplex PCR; TCRdb keeps only in-frame clonotypes and omits some of them. Of about 2,500,000 clones listed, 90% to 95% are singletons. Sequencing was performed on naive CD4+ T cells sorted from blood. These receptors came from a man between 18 and 29 years old in good health. The CDR3 runs from the conserved cysteine through the conserved F or W. Fields, in order: J gene, V gene, D gene, clone size, CDR3 protein, CDR3 DNA. A D gene is named only where the DNA matches it firmly. Expanded clones get a size class; other rows say once, few or many, or leave the size out.

j_call: TRBJ2-3; v_call: TRBV6-4; d_call: NA; clone_size: NA; cdr3_aa: CASSTGTSTDTQYF; cdr3_nt: TGTGCCAGCTCGACAGGTACTAGCACAGATACGCAGTATTTT
j_call: TRBJ1-1; v_call: TRBV5-1; d_call: TRBD1; clone_size: NA; cdr3_aa: CASSLGPDRENTEAFF; cdr3_nt: TGCGCCAGCAGCTTGGGGCCCGACAGGGAAAACACTGAAGCTTTCTTT
j_call: TRBJ2-2; v_call: TRBV6-5; d_call: NA; clone_size: NA; cdr3_aa: CASSYSPTGNGELFF; cdr3_nt: TGTGCCAGCAGTTACTCGCCTACAGGGAACGGGGAGCTGTTTTTT
j_call: TRBJ2-1; v_call: TRBV4-1; d_call: NA; clone_size: NA; cdr3_aa: CASKTSQGLDYNEQFF; cdr3_nt: TGCGCCAGCAAAACGTCGCAAGGACTGGACTACAATGAGCAGTTCTTC
j_call: TRBJ2-5; v_call: TRBV30; d_call: NA; clone_size: once; cdr3_aa: CAWSRGYQETQYF; cdr3_nt: TGTGCCTGGAGTCGGGGGTACCAAGAGACCCAGTACTTC
j_call: TRBJ2-3; v_call: TRBV27; d_call: NA; clone_size: NA; cdr3_aa: CASRENWGADTQYF; cdr3_nt: TGTGCCAGCAGAGAGAATTGGGGGGCAGATACGCAGTATTTT
j_call: TRBJ1-2; v_call: TRBV28; d_call: NA; clone_size: NA; cdr3_aa: CASSFPLDILHYGYTF; cdr3_nt: TGTGCCAGCAGTTTCCCCCTGGACATTCTCCACTATGGCTACACCTTC
j_call: TRBJ2-3; v_call: TRBV30; d_call: TRBD1; clone_size: NA; cdr3_aa: CAWSAGYRGETDTQYF; cdr3_nt: TGTGCCTGGAGTGCGGGGTACAGGGGTGAGACAGATACGCAGTATTTT
j_call: TRBJ2-7; v_call: TRBV4-1; d_call: NA; clone_size: NA; cdr3_aa: CASSQAGGTSYEQYF; cdr3_nt: TGCGCCAGCAGCCAAGCAGGAGGGACCTCCTACGAGCAGTACTTC
j_call: TRBJ2-3; v_call: TRBV19; d_call: TRBD2; clone_size: NA; cdr3_aa: CASTEVSGRTDTQYF; cdr3_nt: TGTGCCAGTACTGAGGTGAGCGGGAGGACAGATACGCAGTATTTT
j_call: TRBJ2-1; v_call: TRBV9; d_call: TRBD2; clone_size: NA; cdr3_aa: CASSVVSSGTSGSYNEQFF; cdr3_nt: TGTGCCAGCAGCGTAGTCAGTTCGGGGACTAGCGGATCTTACAATGAGCAGTTCTTC
j_call: TRBJ2-3; v_call: TRBV6-6; d_call: NA; clone_size: NA; cdr3_aa: CASSYSRGRPDTQYF; cdr3_nt: TGTGCCAGCAGTTACTCCCGGGGGCGCCCAGATACGCAGTATTTT
j_call: TRBJ1-1; v_call: TRBV2; d_call: NA; clone_size: NA; cdr3_aa: CASGVWRDTEAFF; cdr3_nt: TGTGCCAGCGGGGTTTGGAGGGACACTGAAGCTTTCTTT
j_call: TRBJ2-1; v_call: TRBV11-2; d_call: NA; clone_size: once; cdr3_aa: CASSKLAVEQFF; cdr3_nt: TGTGCCAGCAGTAAGCTAGCTGTTGAGCAGTTCTTC